This T cell receptor beta chain is from a study of shared clonotypes between healthy human individuals. Germline CDR1 and CDR2: GTSNPN and SVGIG (reference sequence). This CDR3 has 12 amino acids. Between the trimmed V and J ends, which lost 4 bases and 3 bases, there was a span of 8 bases. Sequenced by immunoSEQ multiplex PCR; TCRdb stores in-frame clones only, minus some. The repertoire holds over a million clones, with roughly 96% as singletons. The chain recombines TRBV30 with TRBJ2-3, with a weak D call TRBD1 (6 bases). The TCR sequence derives from a man aged 25-40 years in good health. Sequencing was carried out using naive CD4+ T cells sorted from blood. Subset meaning: CD45RA+ positively selected. The CDR3 DNA follows: TGTGCCTGGAACAGGGTGACAGATACGCAGTATTTT. Encoded protein: CAWNRVTDTQYF.